Shown below are 4 T cell receptor beta chains from a single sample sequenced in a study of blood T cell repertoires in COVID-19. Assay: immunoSEQ multiplex PCR; the TCRdb copy retains only in-frame clones and omits some. The sample lists roughly 100,000 clones, approximately 89% occurring once. Sequencing was carried out using peripheral blood. The receptor source for this set is a woman aged 80 or over with active COVID-19.

This chain links TRBV4-3 with TRBJ1-2; D not certain. CDR3 length: 14 residues. Trimming took 3 bases from V and 0 from J, leaving 8 bases between them. The V gene's germline CDR1 is LGHNA and CDR2 YSLEER. The CDR3 loop reads CASSHLSTNYGYTF. The CDR3 DNA sequence: TGCGCCAGCAGCCACCTATCGACTAACTATGGCTACACCTTC.

This clone appeared once. The rearrangement uses TRBV6-2 or TRBV6-3 and TRBJ1-2; 7 bases match TRBD1. With 6 bases clipped from V and 3 bases from J, the junction kept 10 bases outside the gene matches. Germline values: CDR1 MNHEY, CDR2 SVGEGT. CDR3 size: 15 residues. The CDR3: CASSPGQTWDYGYTF. CDR3 nucleotides: TGTGCCAGCAGCCCGGGACAGACCTGGGACTATGGCTACACCTTC.

The chain uses TRBV10-2 and TRBJ2-3; TRBD2 might be the D (5 bases). V gave up 4 bases and J gave up 0 bases, with 20 bases separating them. This CDR3 contains 18 residues. In germline, CDR1 is WSHSY, CDR2 SAAADI. The chain's CDR3 is CASSGVIGRATSTDTQYF. In DNA form, the CDR3 reads TGCGCCAGCAGTGGAGTAATAGGGCGGGCTACTAGCACAGATACGCAGTATTTT.

The chain couples TRBV6-6 to TRBJ1-2; the match to TRBD1 covers 8 bases. The ends lost 6 bases at V and 0 bases at J; junction bases unmatched: 9. The CDR3 loop spans 16 amino acids. Germline CDR1 MNHNY, CDR2 SVGAGI (reference sequence). CDR3 in DNA: TGTGCCAGCAGCTCGACAGGGGAGAAGGCTAACTATGGCTACACCTTC. Translating it yields CASSSTGEKANYGYTF.